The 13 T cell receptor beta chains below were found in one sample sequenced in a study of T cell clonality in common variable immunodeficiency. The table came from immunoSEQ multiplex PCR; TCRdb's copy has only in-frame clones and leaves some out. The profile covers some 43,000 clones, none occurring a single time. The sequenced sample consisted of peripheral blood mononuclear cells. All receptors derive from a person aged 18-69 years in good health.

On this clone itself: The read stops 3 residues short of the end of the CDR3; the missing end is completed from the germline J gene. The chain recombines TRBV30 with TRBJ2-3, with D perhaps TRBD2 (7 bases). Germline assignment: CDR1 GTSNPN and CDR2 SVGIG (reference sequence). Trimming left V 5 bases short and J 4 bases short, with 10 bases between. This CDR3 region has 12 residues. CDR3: CAWWGGPDTQYF. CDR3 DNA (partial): TGTGCCTGGTGGGGGGGGCCAGATACG.

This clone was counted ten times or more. CDR3 bases read: TGTGCCAGCAGCCCGGCAGGGAGGGGGTACAATGAG. The encoded protein is CASSPAGRGYNE. The complete CDR3 reads CASSPAGRGYNEQFF. The chain employs TRBV14 and TRBJ2-1; D perhaps matches TRBD2 (7 bases). Coverage ceases 3 residues before the CDR3 finishes, and the germline J gene fills in the end. The CDR3 is 15 residues long. Trimming removed 4 bases at V and 4 bases at J, with 14 bases between. Germline V CDR1 and CDR2: SGHDN, FVKESK.

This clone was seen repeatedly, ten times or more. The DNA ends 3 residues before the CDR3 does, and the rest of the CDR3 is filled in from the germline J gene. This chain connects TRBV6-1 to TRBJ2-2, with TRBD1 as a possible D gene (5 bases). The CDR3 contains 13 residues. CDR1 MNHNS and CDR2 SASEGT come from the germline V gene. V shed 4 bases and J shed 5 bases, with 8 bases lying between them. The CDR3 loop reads CASSGQRTGELFF. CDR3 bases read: TGTGCCAGCAGTGGACAGAGGACCGGGGAG.

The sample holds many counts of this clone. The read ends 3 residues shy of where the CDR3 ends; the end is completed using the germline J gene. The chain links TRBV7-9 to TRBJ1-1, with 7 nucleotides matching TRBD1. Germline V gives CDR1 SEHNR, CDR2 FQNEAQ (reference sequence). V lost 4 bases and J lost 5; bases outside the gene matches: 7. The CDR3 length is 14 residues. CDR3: CASSSTGDRTEAFF. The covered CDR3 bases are TGTGCCAGCAGCTCCACAGGGGATAGAACTGAA.

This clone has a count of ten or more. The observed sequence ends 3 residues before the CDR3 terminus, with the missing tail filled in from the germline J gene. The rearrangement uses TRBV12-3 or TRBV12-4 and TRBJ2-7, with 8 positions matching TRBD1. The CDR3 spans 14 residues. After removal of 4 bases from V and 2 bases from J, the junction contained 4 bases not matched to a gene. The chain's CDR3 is CASSSGTGPYEQYF. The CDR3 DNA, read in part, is TGTGCCAGCAGTTCAGGGACAGGTCCCTACGAG.

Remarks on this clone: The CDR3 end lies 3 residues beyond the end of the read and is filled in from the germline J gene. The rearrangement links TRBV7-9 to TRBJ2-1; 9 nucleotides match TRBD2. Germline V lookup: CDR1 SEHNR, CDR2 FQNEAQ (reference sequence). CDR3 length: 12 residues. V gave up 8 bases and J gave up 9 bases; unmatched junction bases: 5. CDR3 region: CASAERGVEQFF. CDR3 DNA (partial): TGTGCCAGCGCCGAGCGGGGGGTTGAG.

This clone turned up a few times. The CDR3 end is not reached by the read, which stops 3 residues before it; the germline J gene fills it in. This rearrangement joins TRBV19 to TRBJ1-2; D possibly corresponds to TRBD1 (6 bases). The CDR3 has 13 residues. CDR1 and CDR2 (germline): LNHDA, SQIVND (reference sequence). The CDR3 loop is CASNSQGSNDYTF. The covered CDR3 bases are TGTGCCAGTAACTCACAGGGTTCCAATGAC. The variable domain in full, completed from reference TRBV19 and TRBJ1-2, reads DGGITQSPKYLFRKEGQNVTLSCEQNLNHDAMYWYRQDPGQGLRLIYYSQIVNDFQKGDIAEGYSVSREKKESFPLTVTSAQKNPTAFYLCASNSQGSNDYTFGSGTRLTVV.

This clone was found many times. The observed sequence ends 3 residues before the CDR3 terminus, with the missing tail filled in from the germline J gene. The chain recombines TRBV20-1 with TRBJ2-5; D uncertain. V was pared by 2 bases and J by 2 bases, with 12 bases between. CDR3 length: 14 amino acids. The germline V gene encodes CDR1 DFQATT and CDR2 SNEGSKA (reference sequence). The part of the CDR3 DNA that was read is TGCAGTGCTAGATTTCGGTCTTGGCAAGAGACC. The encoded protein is CSARFRSWQET. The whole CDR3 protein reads CSARFRSWQETQYF.

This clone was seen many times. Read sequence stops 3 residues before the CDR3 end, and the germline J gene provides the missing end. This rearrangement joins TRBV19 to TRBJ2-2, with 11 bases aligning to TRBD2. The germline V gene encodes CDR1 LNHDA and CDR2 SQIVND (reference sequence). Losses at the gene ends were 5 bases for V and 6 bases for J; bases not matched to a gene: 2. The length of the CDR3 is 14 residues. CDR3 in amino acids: CASSWGLAAGELFF. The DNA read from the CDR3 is TGTGCCAGTAGTTGGGGACTAGCGGCCGGGGAG.

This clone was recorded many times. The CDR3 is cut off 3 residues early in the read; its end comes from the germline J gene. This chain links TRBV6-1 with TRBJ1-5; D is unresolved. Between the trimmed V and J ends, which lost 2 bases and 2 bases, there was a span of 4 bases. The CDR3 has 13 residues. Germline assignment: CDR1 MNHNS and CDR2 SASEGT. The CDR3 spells CASSESGNQPQHF. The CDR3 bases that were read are TGTGCCAGCAGTGAATCAGGCAATCAGCCC.

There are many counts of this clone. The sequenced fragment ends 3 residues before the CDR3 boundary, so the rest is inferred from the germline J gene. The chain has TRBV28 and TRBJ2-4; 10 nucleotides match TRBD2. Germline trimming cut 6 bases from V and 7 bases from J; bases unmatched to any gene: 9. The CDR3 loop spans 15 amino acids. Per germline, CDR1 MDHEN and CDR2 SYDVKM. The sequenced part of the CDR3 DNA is TGTGCCAGCAGCCAGACAGCGGGAGGGCGGAACATT. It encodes CASSQTAGGRNI. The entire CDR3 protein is CASSQTAGGRNIQYF.

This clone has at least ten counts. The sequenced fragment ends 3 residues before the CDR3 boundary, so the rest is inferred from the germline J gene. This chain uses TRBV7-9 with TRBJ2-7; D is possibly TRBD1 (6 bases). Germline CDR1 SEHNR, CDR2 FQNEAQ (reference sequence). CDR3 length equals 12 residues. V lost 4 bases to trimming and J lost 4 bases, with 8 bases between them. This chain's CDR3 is CASSSTGYEQYF. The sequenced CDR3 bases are TGTGCCAGCAGCTCGACAGGTTACGAG.

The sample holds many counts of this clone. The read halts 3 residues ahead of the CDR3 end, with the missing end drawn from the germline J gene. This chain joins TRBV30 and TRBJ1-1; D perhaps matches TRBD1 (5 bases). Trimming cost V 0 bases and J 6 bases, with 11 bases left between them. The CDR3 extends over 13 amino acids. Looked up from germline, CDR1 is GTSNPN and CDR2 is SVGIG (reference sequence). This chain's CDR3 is CAWSVPGGAEAFF. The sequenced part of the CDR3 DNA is TGTGCCTGGAGTGTCCCGGGGGGAGCTGAA.